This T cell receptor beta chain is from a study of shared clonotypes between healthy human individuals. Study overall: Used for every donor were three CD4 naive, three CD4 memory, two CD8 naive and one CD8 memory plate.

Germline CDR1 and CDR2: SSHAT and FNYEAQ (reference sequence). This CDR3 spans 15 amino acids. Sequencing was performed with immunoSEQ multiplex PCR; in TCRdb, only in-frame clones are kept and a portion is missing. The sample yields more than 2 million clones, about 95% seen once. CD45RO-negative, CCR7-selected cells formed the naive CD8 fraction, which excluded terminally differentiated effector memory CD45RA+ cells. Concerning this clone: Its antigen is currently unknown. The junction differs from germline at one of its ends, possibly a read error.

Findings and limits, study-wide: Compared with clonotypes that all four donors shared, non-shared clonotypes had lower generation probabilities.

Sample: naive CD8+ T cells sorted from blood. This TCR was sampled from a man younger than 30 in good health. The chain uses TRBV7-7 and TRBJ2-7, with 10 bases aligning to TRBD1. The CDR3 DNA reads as TGTGCTAGCAGCCTAAAACGACAGGGGGCGGGTGAGCAGTACTTC. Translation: CASSLKRQGAGEQYF.